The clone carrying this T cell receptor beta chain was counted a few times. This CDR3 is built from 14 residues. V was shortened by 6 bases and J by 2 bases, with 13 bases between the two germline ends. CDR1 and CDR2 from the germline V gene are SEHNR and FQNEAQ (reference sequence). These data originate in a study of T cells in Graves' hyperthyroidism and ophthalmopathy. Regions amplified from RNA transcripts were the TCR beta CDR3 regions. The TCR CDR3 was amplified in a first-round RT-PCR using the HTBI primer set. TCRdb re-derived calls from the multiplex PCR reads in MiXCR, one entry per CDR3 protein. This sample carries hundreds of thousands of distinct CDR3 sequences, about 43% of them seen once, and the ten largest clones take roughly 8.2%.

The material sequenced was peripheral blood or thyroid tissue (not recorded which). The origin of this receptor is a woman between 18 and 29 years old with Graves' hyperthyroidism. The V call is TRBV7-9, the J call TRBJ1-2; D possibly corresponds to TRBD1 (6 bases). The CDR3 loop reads CASSGRTANYGYTF. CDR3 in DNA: TGTGCCAGCAGTGGAAGGACAGCGAACTATGGCTACACCTTC.